Below, 23 T cell receptor beta chains from the same sample are listed, as sequenced in a study of blood T cell repertoires in COVID-19. Some clones are missing from TCRdb's copy, which holds only in-frame ones; the method was immunoSEQ multiplex PCR. The sample gives under 200,000 clones, approximately 89% of which show up once; nearly 2.5% is in the top ten. Specimen: peripheral blood. The origin of the receptors is a man between 40 and 49 years old with active or convalescent COVID-19.

V gene TRBV6-2 or TRBV6-3 combines with J gene TRBJ2-3; tentatively, D is TRBD2 (6 bases). V dropped 5 bases and J dropped 2 bases, with 11 bases sitting between them. Germline CDR1 reads MNHEY; CDR2 reads SVGEGT. The CDR3 covers 14 residues. CDR3 nucleotides: TGTGCCAGCAGTACGCGGGACGTCACAGATACGCAGTATTTT. This translates into CASSTRDVTDTQYF.

The V gene is TRBV20-1, the J gene TRBJ1-1, with no clear D. Looked up from germline, CDR1 is DFQATT and CDR2 is SNEGSKA (reference sequence). Trimming left V 3 bases short and J 6 bases short, with 11 bases between. There are 12 residues in the CDR3. CDR3 DNA sequence: TGCAGTGCTAGTCCCGGTGGTTCTGAAGCTTTCTTT. It yields the protein CSASPGGSEAFF.

This clone appeared once. J is TRBJ1-4 and V is TRBV5-1; TRBD1 matches at 7 bases. The germline V gene has CDR1 SGHRS and CDR2 YFSETQ. This CDR3 contains 15 residues. The junction had 5 bases not matched to a gene; V was cut back by 0 bases and J by 6 bases. The CDR3 loop reads CASSLGGQADEKLFF. The DNA of the CDR3 is TGCGCCAGCAGCTTGGGAGGACAGGCAGATGAAAAACTGTTTTTT.

The V and J genes are TRBV6-1 and TRBJ2-3, with D possibly being TRBD1 (5 bases). The V and J ends lost 1 base and 0 bases respectively, with 8 bases between them. Germline values: CDR1 MNHNS, CDR2 SASEGT. CDR3 length: 15 residues. Written as DNA, the CDR3 is TGTGCCAGCAGTGAAGGGGGCAGAAGCACAGATACGCAGTATTTT. Protein sequence: CASSEGGRSTDTQYF.

This chain links TRBV25-1 with TRBJ2-2, with 8 bases lining up with TRBD1. V was clipped by 7 bases and J by 4 bases; unmatched bases: 8. Germline CDR1 and CDR2: MGHDK and SYGVNS. This CDR3 comprises 15 residues. CDR3 amino acids: CASTSGGVGTGELFF. In DNA form, the CDR3 reads TGTGCCAGCACGTCAGGGGGCGTTGGCACCGGGGAGCTGTTTTTT.

The chain uses TRBV4-2 and TRBJ1-2; the D is unclear. V shed 1 base and J shed 8 bases, with 23 bases lying between them. The CDR3 covers 17 residues. CDR1 is LGHNA and CDR2 is YNFKEQ in the germline V gene. For the CDR3, the DNA is TGTGCCAGCAGCCAAGGCGGCCAGACTGGCGACTATGTGGGCTACACCTTC. It specifies CASSQGGQTGDYVGYTF.

This clone came up once. The rearrangement links TRBV6-6 to TRBJ1-1; perhaps TRBD1 as D (5 bases). V was cut by 1 base and J by 5 bases, with 11 bases left in between. The CDR3 is 14 residues long. Germline V gene lookup returns CDR1 MNHNY and CDR2 SVGAGI (reference sequence). The CDR3 spells CASSYWAGGTEAFF. CDR3 DNA sequence: TGTGCCAGCAGTTACTGGGCCGGGGGAACTGAAGCTTTCTTT.

This clone was seen only once. The rearrangement links TRBV5-8 to TRBJ1-4, with TRBD1 as a possible D gene (5 bases). The CDR3 has 14 residues. Trimming cost V 2 bases and J 6 bases, with 11 bases left between them. Germline CDR1 and CDR2: SGHTS and YDEGEE. CDR3: CASSFTTGDEKLFF. The CDR3, as DNA: TGTGCCAGCAGCTTTACGACGGGGGATGAAAAACTGTTTTTT. The whole variable domain, filled in from reference TRBV5-8 and TRBJ1-4, reads EAGVTQSPTHLIKTRGQQATLRCSPISGHTSVYWYQQALGLGLQFLLWYDEGEERNRGNFPPRFSGRQFPNYSSELNVNALELEDSALYLCASSFTTGDEKLFFGSGTQLSVL.

This clone was seen once. This chain uses TRBV5-1 with TRBJ2-7, with 7 positions matching TRBD1. The CDR3 extends over 16 amino acids. V was pared by 2 bases and J by 7 bases, with 15 bases of the junction left unmatched. In germline, CDR1 is SGHRS, CDR2 YFSETQ. CDR3 residues: CASSFLIDRVQGEQYF. In nucleotides, the CDR3 is TGCGCCAGCAGCTTCCTTATCGACAGAGTACAGGGGGAGCAGTACTTC.

The V gene is TRBV3-1 (or the pseudogene TRBV3-2), the J gene TRBJ1-2; 12 bases match TRBD1. Germline trimming cut 1 base from V and 8 bases from J; bases unmatched to any gene: 8. The CDR3 loop spans 16 amino acids. Per the germline V gene, CDR1 is LGHDT and CDR2 is YNNKEL (reference sequence). The CDR3 loop is CASSQVWGQGARGYTF. The CDR3, as DNA: TGTGCCAGCAGCCAAGTATGGGGACAGGGGGCGCGAGGCTACACCTTC.

CDR3 sequence reads: CAWGPRRGLGNTEAFF. The CDR3 nucleotides read TGTGCCTGGGGCCCTCGCAGGGGATTGGGGAACACTGAAGCTTTCTTT. The chain carries TRBV30 and TRBJ1-1, with D possibly being TRBD1 (6 bases). Looked up from germline, CDR1 is GTSNPN and CDR2 is SVGIG (reference sequence). The germline V and J ends were trimmed by 5 bases and 1 base, with 20 bases remaining between them. CDR3 length: 16 amino acids.

Concerning this clone: Different DNA sequences within this sample yield the same CDR3. This chain uses TRBV6-5 with TRBJ1-5; 7 nucleotides line up with TRBD1. After removal of 9 bases from V and 2 bases from J, the junction contained 1 base not matched to a gene. The CDR3 runs to 12 residues. Germline V gene data show CDR1 as MNHEY and CDR2 as SVGAGI. DNA of the CDR3: TGTGCCAGTCAGGGGGGCAATCAGCCCCAGCATTTT. The encoded protein is CASQGGNQPQHF.

The chain joins TRBV19 to TRBJ1-5; TRBD1 matches 7 bases. The V gene end was trimmed by 6 bases and the J gene end by 2 bases; junction bases not matched to a gene: 13. The CDR3 sequence is 17 residues long. CDR1 and CDR2 from the germline V gene are LNHDA and SQIVND (reference sequence). This CDR3 is CASSGRGRILGNQPQHF. CDR3 in DNA: TGTGCCAGTAGCGGAAGGGGGCGGATTTTAGGCAATCAGCCCCAGCATTTT.

The chain is built from TRBV2 and TRBJ1-6; 7 bases fit TRBD1. The CDR3 runs 14 residues. V gave up 3 bases and J gave up 7 bases; unmatched junction bases: 3. Germline loops: CDR1 SNHLY, CDR2 FYNNEI. CDR3 region: CASSDGRGNSPLHF. The CDR3 DNA sequence: TGTGCCAGCAGTGACGGCAGGGGGAATTCACCCCTCCACTTT.

The gene calls are TRBV6-6 and TRBJ1-1; tentatively, D is TRBD1 (6 bases). CDR3 size: 14 residues. V was shortened by 7 bases and J by 4 bases, with 16 bases between the two germline ends. CDR1 and CDR2 from the germline V gene are MNHNY and SVGAGI (reference sequence). As DNA, the CDR3 is TGTGCCAGCACCACGGGGGAGGGGGGCACTGAAGCTTTCTTT. As protein: CASTTGEGGTEAFF.

The J gene is TRBJ2-7, the V gene TRBV2; 8 bases agree with TRBD1. Trimming at V came to 6 bases and at J to 4 bases, leaving 11 bases not matched to a gene. There are 15 residues in the CDR3. Germline assignment: CDR1 SNHLY and CDR2 FYNNEI. CDR3 loop: CASRDRARGTYEQYF. As DNA, the CDR3 is TGTGCCAGCAGGGACAGGGCCCGTGGGACGTACGAGCAGTACTTC.

The chain is built from TRBV7-2 and TRBJ1-5, with 9 positions matching TRBD1. CDR1 is SGHTA, CDR2 FQGNSA, per germline. After removal of 3 bases from V and 6 bases from J, the junction contained 3 bases not matched to a gene. This CDR3 has 14 amino acids. CDR3 coding DNA: TGTGCCAGCAGCTTGGACAGGGGCGCTCAGCCCCAGCATTTT. Its translation is CASSLDRGAQPQHF.

This chain joins TRBV5-1 and TRBJ2-2; 8 bases are shared with TRBD2. V shed 2 bases, J shed 1 base, and the junction held 4 bases outside the gene matches. Germline V gene data show CDR1 as SGHRS and CDR2 as YFSETQ. The CDR3 is 16 residues long. CDR3 nucleotides: TGCGCCAGCAGCTTCGCGGGGGGCTGGAACACCGGGGAGCTGTTTTTT. Translated, it gives CASSFAGGWNTGELFF.

DNA for the CDR3: TGTGCCAGCAGTGATTGGTCACTCGGCACAGATACGCAGTATTTT. Its protein product is CASSDWSLGTDTQYF. The chain couples TRBV6-1 to TRBJ2-3; D is unresolved. The V gene's germline CDR1 is MNHNS and CDR2 SASEGT. This CDR3 region has 15 residues. V lost 3 bases, J lost 1 base, and 11 bases lay in between.

V is TRBV2 and J is TRBJ2-7; D gene unclear. V was pared by 5 bases and J by 3 bases, with 14 bases between. The germline CDR1 and CDR2 sequences are SNHLY and FYNNEI. The CDR3 loop spans 14 amino acids. CDR3 coding DNA: TGTGCCAGCAGTCCCCGGTTAGGCGGCTACGAGCAGTACTTC. Its protein is CASSPRLGGYEQYF.

The rearrangement joins TRBV6-5 to TRBJ1-1; D gene uncertain. CDR3 size: 14 residues. The germline CDR1 and CDR2 sequences are MNHEY and SVGAGI. Trimming removed 7 bases at V and 1 base at J, with 13 bases between. The CDR3 DNA reads as TGTGCCAGCACCCCGCGTAGCGGGAACACTGAAGCTTTCTTT. It is translated as CASTPRSGNTEAFF.

V gene TRBV4-2 combines with J gene TRBJ2-5, with D possibly matching TRBD1 (5 bases). The CDR3 covers 15 residues. The V gene's germline CDR1 is LGHNA and CDR2 YNFKEQ. V was cut by 0 bases and J by 1 base, with 9 bases left in between. The DNA for the CDR3 is TGTGCCAGCAGCCAAGAAGTGACAGTCCAAGAGACCCAGTACTTC. Translating gives CASSQEVTVQETQYF.

This clone was detected only once. CDR3 in amino acids: CASGLPTPGQGNNEQFF. As DNA, the CDR3 is TGTGCTAGTGGTTTGCCTACCCCGGGACAGGGCAACAATGAGCAGTTCTTC. The rearrangement uses TRBV12-5 and TRBJ2-1, with 9 bases matching TRBD1. The germline V gene encodes CDR1 LGHNT and CDR2 FRNRAP. The CDR3 length is 17 residues. V shed 2 bases and J 5 bases; nucleotides not matched to a gene: 10.